This T cell receptor beta chain derives from a study of metastatic and nonmetastatic thyroid tumors. The germline V gene encodes CDR1 DFQATT and CDR2 SNEGSKA (reference sequence). The CDR3 runs to 13 residues. On this clone itself: The junction departs from germline at one end; a sequencing error may be responsible.

Through MiXCR, TCRdb re-clonotyped the PCR reads. The data show fewer than 35,000 clones, more than 25% seen once. No treatment had been given to any patient before thyroid surgery. The rearrangement links TRBV20-1 to TRBJ2-2; D might be TRBD2 (6 bases). The sequence was obtained from a female donor with papillary thyroid cancer or a benign thyroid nodule (not recorded which). Some clones in this sample may be carry-over from other donors' samples. Sequencing was done on a sample of blood. CDR3 sequence (DNA): TGCAGTGCTAGAGATCAGGGAGGCGTGGAGCTGTTCTTT. Encoded protein: CSARDQGGVELFF.